The 13 T cell receptor beta chains listed next were all sequenced from one sample in a study of T-cell reconstitution after alpha-beta-depleted transplantation in children. A library of TCRbeta sequences, prepared with unique molecular identifiers, was generated. TCRdb reprocessed the PCR reads via MiXCR and lists one record per CDR3 protein. Of 300,000 or so distinct CDR3 sequences listed, approximately 23% are singletons. Sequencing was performed on PBMCs, mostly from graft donor cells, taken 180 days after TCRalphabeta/CD19-depleted stem cell transplant. The receptors were gathered from a male patient aged 10 to 17 who had a stem cell transplant for acute lymphoblastic leukemia, so the T cells may come from the graft donor.

This chain links TRBV7-9 with TRBJ2-7; possible D gene TRBD2, 6 bases. Germline V lookup: CDR1 SEHNR, CDR2 FQNEAQ (reference sequence). With 5 bases removed from V and 0 bases from J, the gap between germline ends came to 17 bases. The CDR3 totals 16 residues. This CDR3 is CASSPGRFGSSYEQYF. The CDR3 nucleotides are TGTGCCAGCAGCCCAGGGAGGTTCGGGAGCTCCTACGAGCAGTACTTC.

The chain combines TRBV24-1 with TRBJ2-5; TRBD2 matches 8 bases. The CDR3 totals 16 residues. V was clipped by 0 bases and J by 2 bases; unmatched bases: 4. Germline V lookup: CDR1 KGHDR, CDR2 SFDVKD. CDR3 DNA: TGTGCCACCAGTGATTTGCGCGCGGGAGGTCAAGAGACCCAGTACTTC. Protein sequence: CATSDLRAGGQETQYF.

This clonotype turned up a few times. The chain has TRBV28 and TRBJ2-7; 8 nucleotides agree with TRBD1. Germline values: CDR1 MDHEN, CDR2 SYDVKM. This CDR3 region has 16 residues. The V and J ends lost 1 base and 6 bases, in that order; junction bases with no gene match: 11. CDR3 sequence: CASSLYGQGRRSEQYF. In DNA, the CDR3 is TGTGCCAGCAGTTTATACGGACAGGGTCGGAGAAGCGAGCAGTACTTC. The entire variable domain, with the rest obtained from reference TRBV28 and TRBJ2-7, is as follows: DVKVTQSSRYLVKRTGEKVFLECVQDMDHENMFWYRQDPGLGLRLIYFSYDVKMKEKGDIPEGYSVSREKKERFSLILESASTNQTSMYLCASSLYGQGRRSEQYFGPGTRLTVT.

This clonotype was picked up a small number of times. The chain carries TRBV27 and TRBJ1-2; D is perhaps TRBD1 (5 bases). CDR1 and CDR2 (germline): MNHEY, SMNVEV (reference sequence). V lost 1 base and J 8 bases, leaving 17 bases between the germline ends. The CDR3 loop spans 15 amino acids. CDR3 region: CASSLWGSGSKGYTF. The CDR3 DNA reads as TGTGCCAGCAGTTTATGGGGGTCAGGCAGTAAAGGCTACACCTTC.

This clonotype appeared a few times. V usage is TRBV12-3 or TRBV12-4 and J usage is TRBJ2-3; D is perhaps TRBD2 (6 bases). This CDR3 spans 15 amino acids. V dropped 7 bases and J dropped 0 bases, with 14 bases sitting between them. In DNA, the CDR3 is TGTGCCAGCACGTGGGGGACTTCTAGCACAGATACGCAGTATTTT. It specifies CASTWGTSSTDTQYF.

This clonotype has just a few counts. The chain's CDR3 is CASSSWDSIAKNIQYF. The CDR3 bases are TGTGCCAGCAGCTCCTGGGACAGCATAGCCAAAAACATTCAGTACTTC. V gene TRBV7-9 combines with J gene TRBJ2-4, with TRBD1 matching over 7 bases. This CDR3 is 16 amino acids long. The ends lost 4 bases at V and 0 bases at J; junction bases unmatched: 6. CDR1 SEHNR and CDR2 FQNEAQ come from the germline V gene (reference sequence).

There are a few counts of this clonotype. The V and J genes are TRBV9 and TRBJ2-7; D gene uncertain. Trimming shortened V by 0 bases and J by 0 bases, and 13 bases separated the two germline ends. Germline V lookup: CDR1 SGDLS, CDR2 YYNGEE. The CDR3 contains 16 residues. The CDR3 coding sequence is TGTGCCAGCAGCGTAGCCCCCTTGAGCGCCTCCTACGAGCAGTACTTC. This encodes CASSVAPLSASYEQYF.

In this sample, this clonotype turned up a few times. This sequence joins TRBV18 and TRBJ1-1, with a tentative D call TRBD1 (6 bases). The V gene's germline CDR1 is KGHSH and CDR2 LQKENI. V gave up 4 bases and J gave up 1 base, with 10 bases separating them. The length of the CDR3 is 14 residues. CDR3 protein: CASSLTGWNTEAFF. CDR3 nucleotides: TGTGCCAGCTCACTTACAGGGTGGAACACTGAAGCTTTCTTT.

The chain combines TRBV20-1 with TRBJ1-5, with D unclear. Trimming left V 3 bases short and J 2 bases short, with 14 bases between. Germline V gene sequence: CDR1 DFQATT, CDR2 SNEGSKA (reference sequence). The CDR3 has 15 residues. The CDR3 protein is CSARPTLSGNQPQHF. The DNA of the CDR3 is TGCAGTGCTAGGCCAACCCTTAGCGGCAATCAGCCCCAGCATTTT.

This clonotype showed up just a few times. This rearrangement joins TRBV5-1 to TRBJ2-3, with 10 bases fitting TRBD1. The germline V gene encodes CDR1 SGHRS and CDR2 YFSETQ. V gave up 4 bases and J gave up 1 base; unmatched junction bases: 3. The CDR3 has 15 amino acids. The CDR3 DNA follows: TGCGCCAGCAGCGACAGGGGGCGAGGCACAGATACGCAGTATTTT. It translates to CASSDRGRGTDTQYF.

V is TRBV7-6 and J is TRBJ2-1, with a tentative D call TRBD2 (5 bases). The CDR3 has 17 residues. V dropped 5 bases and J dropped 3 bases, with 20 bases sitting between them. CDR1 and CDR2 from the germline V gene are SGHVS and FNYEAQ. In nucleotides, the CDR3 is TGTGCCAGCAGCCAAGTCCCCCCGGGTGACTACTACAATGAGCAGTTCTTC. The encoded protein is CASSQVPPGDYYNEQFF.

The chain recombines TRBV20-1 with TRBJ2-7, with 12 bases lining up with TRBD1. The CDR3 covers 19 residues. Trimming removed 7 bases from V and 0 bases from J; junction bases left unmatched: 19. Germline CDR1 reads DFQATT; CDR2 reads SNEGSKA (reference sequence). As DNA, the CDR3 is TGCAGTGTTCCGGGACAGGGGGCGTTCGGGACTACCCTCTCCTACGAGCAGTACTTC. It yields the protein CSVPGQGAFGTTLSYEQYF.

The rearrangement links TRBV7-9 to TRBJ2-7, with 9 nucleotides matching TRBD2. V shed 2 bases and J 2 bases; nucleotides not matched to a gene: 7. Germline lookup yields CDR1 SEHNR and CDR2 FQNEAQ (reference sequence). The CDR3 consists of 16 residues. The CDR3 sequence is CASSLRSSGIPYEQYF. CDR3 sequence (DNA): TGTGCCAGCAGCTTAAGGTCTAGCGGGATCCCCTACGAGCAGTACTTC.